This entry is about one T cell receptor (beta chain). The donors, healthy adults who were HIV-negative, had experienced no recent acute infections or vaccinations. Both subsets, CD45RA+ naive and CD45RA-negative memory, were split from the CD4+ cells. Looked up from germline, CDR1 is SGDLS and CDR2 is YYNGEE. The CDR3 is 13 residues long. V gave up 4 bases and J gave up 7 bases, with 11 bases separating them. Method: immunoSEQ multiplex PCR; TCRdb's copy keeps in-frame clones and lacks some. The sample has approximately 1,000,000 clones; 75% to 85% are singletons. This specimen belongs to a study of shared clonotypes between healthy human individuals.

This clonotype was sampled from a man aged 18 to 35 in good health. Some clones in this sample may be carry-over from other donors' samples. The sample was memory CD4+ T cells from PBMCs. The subset here: CD45RA-negative fraction. The rearrangement joins TRBV9 to TRBJ2-2; D uncertain. In nucleotides, the CDR3 is TGTGCCAGCAGCCCCCAGAGATTCGGGGAGCTGTTTTTT. Amino acids: CASSPQRFGELFF.